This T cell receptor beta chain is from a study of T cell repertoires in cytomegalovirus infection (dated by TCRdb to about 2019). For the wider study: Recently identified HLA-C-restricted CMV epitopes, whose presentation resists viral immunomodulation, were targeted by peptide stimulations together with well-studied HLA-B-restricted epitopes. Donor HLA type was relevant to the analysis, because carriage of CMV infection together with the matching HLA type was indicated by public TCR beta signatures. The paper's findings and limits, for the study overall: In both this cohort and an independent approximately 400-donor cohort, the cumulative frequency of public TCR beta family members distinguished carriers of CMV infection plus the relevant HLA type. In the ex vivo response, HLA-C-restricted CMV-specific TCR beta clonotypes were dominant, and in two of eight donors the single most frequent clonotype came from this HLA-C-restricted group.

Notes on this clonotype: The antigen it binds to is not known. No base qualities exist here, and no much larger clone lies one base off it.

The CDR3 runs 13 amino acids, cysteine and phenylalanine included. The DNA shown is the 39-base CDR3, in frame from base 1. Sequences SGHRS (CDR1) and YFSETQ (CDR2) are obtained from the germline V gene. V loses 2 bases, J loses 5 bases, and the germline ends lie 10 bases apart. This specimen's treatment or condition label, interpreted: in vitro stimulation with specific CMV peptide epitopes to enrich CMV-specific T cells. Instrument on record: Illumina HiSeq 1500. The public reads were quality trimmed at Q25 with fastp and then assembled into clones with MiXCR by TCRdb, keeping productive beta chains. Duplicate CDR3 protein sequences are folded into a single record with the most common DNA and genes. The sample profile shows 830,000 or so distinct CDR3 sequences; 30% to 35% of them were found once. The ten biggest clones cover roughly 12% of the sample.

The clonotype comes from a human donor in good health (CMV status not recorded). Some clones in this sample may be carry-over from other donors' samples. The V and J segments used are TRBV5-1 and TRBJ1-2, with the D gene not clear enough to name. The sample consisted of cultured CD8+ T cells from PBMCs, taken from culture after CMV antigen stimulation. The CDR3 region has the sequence CASSFTVKYGYTF. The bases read TGCGCCAGCAGCTTTACGGTAAAATATGGCTACACCTTC.